These 27 T cell receptor beta chains were all obtained from the same sample, sequenced in a study of shared clonotypes between healthy human individuals. Naivety among CD8 cells was defined by CD45RO negativity and positive CCR7 selection, thereby excluding terminally differentiated effector memory CD45RA+ cells. Data came from immunoSEQ multiplex PCR; TCRdb stores just in-frame clones and leaves some out. The sample records millions of clones, 90% to 95% being singletons. The sample taken for sequencing was naive CD8+ T cells from PBMCs. Every receptor here comes from a man aged 18 to 29 in good health. Some clones in this sample may be carry-over from other donors' samples.

The V gene is TRBV9, the J gene TRBJ2-5; 9 bases are shared with TRBD1. The CDR3 length is 16 residues. After removal of 4 bases from V and 3 bases from J, the junction contained 10 bases not matched to a gene. The germline V gene encodes CDR1 SGDLS and CDR2 YYNGEE. CDR3 sequence reads: CASSYGQGSIEETQYF. The CDR3 nucleotides are TGTGCCAGCAGCTACGGACAGGGGTCTATTGAAGAGACCCAGTACTTC.

This chain uses TRBV6-1 with TRBJ1-1; TRBD1 is a possible D gene (6 bases). The V end lost 6 bases, the J end lost 4 bases, and 18 bases lay between the germline ends. The CDR3 sequence is 15 residues long. Germline V gene data show CDR1 as MNHNS and CDR2 as SASEGT. The CDR3 DNA follows: TGTGCCAGCAGGGTGCCCAGGGGAGGTAGCACTGAAGCTTTCTTT. The encoded protein is CASRVPRGGSTEAFF.

This chain joins TRBV7-2 and TRBJ2-1; D remains ambiguous. Germline CDR1 and CDR2: SGHTA and FQGNSA. This CDR3 is 15 amino acids long. V was trimmed by 1 base and J by 4 bases, leaving 11 bases between them. CDR3 amino acids: CASSLGTRAYNEQFF. The CDR3 DNA follows: TGTGCCAGCAGCTTAGGGACGCGAGCTTACAATGAGCAGTTCTTC.

The J gene is TRBJ2-3, the V gene TRBV9; D unclear. With 3 bases removed from V and 0 bases from J, the gap between germline ends came to 11 bases. CDR3 length: 15 amino acids. Looked up from germline, CDR1 is SGDLS and CDR2 is YYNGEE. The CDR3 coding sequence is TGTGCCAGCAGCGGAAGTATATCTAGCACAGATACGCAGTATTTT. It encodes CASSGSISSTDTQYF.

Details on this clone: The sample has other DNA sequences that encode this CDR3 too. The rearrangement joins TRBV5-1 to TRBJ1-5; D may be TRBD1 (6 bases). This CDR3 has 16 amino acids. Germline CDR1 and CDR2: SGHRS and YFSETQ. Trimming cost V 0 bases and J 1 base, with 11 bases left between them. In DNA form, the CDR3 reads TGCGCCAGCAGCTTGGGCCCGCAGGGGAGCAATCAGCCCCAGCATTTT. This sequence encodes CASSLGPQGSNQPQHF.

A word on this clone: The identical CDR3 is also encoded by other nucleotide sequences in the sample. This sequence joins TRBV5-1 and TRBJ1-5, with 7 bases that match TRBD1. This CDR3 region has 15 residues. Germline-derived CDR1 and CDR2 are SGHRS and YFSETQ. V dropped 0 bases and J dropped 0; count of bases not matched to a gene: 0. The CDR3 DNA reads TGCGCCAGCAGCTTGGGACAGGGTAGCAATCAGCCCCAGCATTTT. Residues: CASSLGQGSNQPQHF.

The CDR3 loop is CAISERISGMNTGELFF. CDR3 coding DNA: TGTGCCATCAGTGAGCGGATTAGCGGGATGAACACCGGGGAGCTGTTTTTT. The chain links TRBV10-3 to TRBJ2-2; 8 nucleotides agree with TRBD2. V lost 2 bases to trimming and J lost 1 base; unmatched junction nucleotides: 6. The CDR3 sequence is 17 residues long. Germline values: CDR1 ENHRY, CDR2 SYGVKD.

This clone showed up just once. The chain recombines TRBV27 with TRBJ2-7, with D possibly matching TRBD2 (5 bases). From germline, CDR1 is MNHEY and CDR2 SMNVEV (reference sequence). The CDR3 loop spans 14 amino acids. V lost 1 base and J lost 7, with 14 bases in between. CDR3 region: CASSLWDGSNEQYF. CDR3 sequence (DNA): TGTGCCAGCAGTTTATGGGATGGGAGTAATGAGCAGTACTTC.

This clone was counted once. The J gene is TRBJ2-7, the V gene TRBV7-9; a possible D gene is TRBD1 (5 bases). Trimming removed 2 bases from V and 0 bases from J, with 20 bases in between. Germline values: CDR1 SEHNR, CDR2 FQNEAQ (reference sequence). The CDR3 loop spans 18 amino acids. CDR3 sequence: CASSLYGHGAADSYEQYF. The CDR3 region has the DNA TGTGCCAGCAGCTTATATGGCCATGGGGCGGCAGACTCCTACGAGCAGTACTTC. Looking up the rest from reference TRBV7-9 and TRBJ2-7 gives the full variable domain: DTGVSQNPRHKITKRGQNVTFRCDPISEHNRLYWYRQTLGQGPEFLTYFQNEAQLEKSRLLSDRFSAERPKGSFSTLEIQRTEQGDSAMYLCASSLYGHGAADSYEQYFGPGTRLTVT.

J is TRBJ1-2 and V is TRBV29-1; 7 nucleotides match TRBD1. The V gene's germline CDR1 is SQVTM and CDR2 ANQGSEA. V shed 0 bases, J shed 7 bases, and the junction held 8 bases outside the gene matches. The CDR3 is made up of 14 amino acids. CDR3 in DNA: TGCAGCGTTGAAGAAATGAACAGGGGAGGTGGCTACACCTTC. Translating it yields CSVEEMNRGGGYTF.

Comment on this clone: The sample holds other DNA sequences that translate to the same CDR3. This chain links TRBV7-9 with TRBJ2-7; 11 bases are shared with TRBD1. This CDR3 spans 14 amino acids. Germline values: CDR1 SEHNR, CDR2 FQNEAQ (reference sequence). J gave up 2 bases and V 5 bases, and 2 bases lay outside the gene matches. CDR3 DNA: TGTGCCAGCAGCCCGGGACAGGGGGCCTACGAGCAGTACTTC. Encoded protein: CASSPGQGAYEQYF.

The chain carries TRBV14 and TRBJ2-1; D gene unclear. V was clipped by 0 bases and J by 4 bases, with 10 bases between them. This CDR3 contains 15 residues. Germline V gives CDR1 SGHDN, CDR2 FVKESK. The CDR3 DNA sequence: TGTGCCAGCAGCCAAGAGGGGTGGTTGTACAATGAGCAGTTCTTC. It specifies CASSQEGWLYNEQFF.

The chain recombines TRBV11-2 with TRBJ2-3, with 9 bases lining up with TRBD2. The V segment lost 5 bases and the J segment 10 bases; nucleotides outside the gene matches: 16. The CDR3 covers 16 residues. Germline CDR1 is SGHAT and CDR2 is FQNNGV. CDR3: CASSGRESLAGLAQYF. The CDR3 nucleotides read TGTGCCAGCAGCGGGCGCGAGTCTCTAGCGGGATTGGCGCAGTATTTT.

The chain joins TRBV28 to TRBJ1-1, with TRBD1 matching over 7 bases. The CDR3 has 13 residues. CDR1 and CDR2 (germline): MDHEN, SYDVKM. J was trimmed by 3 bases and V by 3 bases; bases with no gene match: 1. The CDR3 loop is CASSFDRDTEAFF. DNA of the CDR3: TGTGCCAGCAGTTTTGACAGGGACACTGAAGCTTTCTTT.

As DNA, the CDR3 is TGTGCCAGCAGTGGGCAGGGGGCCGTCGGGGAGCTGTTTTTT. Its protein product is CASSGQGAVGELFF. This sequence joins TRBV27 and TRBJ2-2, with 8 bases that match TRBD1. V gave up 5 bases and J gave up 7 bases; unmatched junction bases: 6. The CDR3 contains 14 residues. Germline assignment: CDR1 MNHEY and CDR2 SMNVEV (reference sequence).

Only one count was recorded for this clone. This chain connects TRBV9 to TRBJ1-5; TRBD1 aligns across 8 bases. This CDR3 region has 18 residues. Germline assignment: CDR1 SGDLS and CDR2 YYNGEE. V lost 1 base, J lost 4 bases, and 13 bases stayed unmatched. CDR3 coding DNA: TGTGCCAGCAGCGTACAGGGGGCAGGGGGCGAGGGGAATCAGCCCCAGCATTTT. This codes for CASSVQGAGGEGNQPQHF.

The rearrangement links TRBV28 to TRBJ1-5; no firm D call. The CDR3 runs 13 residues. CDR1 and CDR2 from the germline V gene are MDHEN and SYDVKM. V shed 5 bases and J shed 9 bases, with 14 bases lying between them. The CDR3 DNA is TGTGCCAGCAGTACCTGGGCCCCTGGGCCCCAGCATTTT. Protein: CASSTWAPGPQHF.

CDR3 DNA: TGTGCCAGCAGCTTCGACGGGTCCTACGAGCAGTACTTC. This codes for CASSFDGSYEQYF. The genes are TRBV11-2 and TRBJ2-7, with D unclear. The V and J ends lost 3 bases and 1 base respectively, with 7 bases between them. This CDR3 region has 13 residues. Germline assignment: CDR1 SGHAT and CDR2 FQNNGV. Using reference TRBV11-2 and TRBJ2-7 for the parts outside the CDR3, the full variable domain is EAGVAQSPRYKIIEKRQSVAFWCNPISGHATLYWYQQILGQGPKLLIQFQNNGVVDDSQLPKDRFSAERLKGVDSTLKIQPAKLEDSAVYLCASSFDGSYEQYFGPGTRLTVT.

This sequence joins TRBV27 and TRBJ2-1, with TRBD2 identical over 10 bases. From germline, CDR1 is MNHEY and CDR2 SMNVEV (reference sequence). The V segment lost 1 base and the J segment 2 bases; nucleotides outside the gene matches: 20. This CDR3 is built from 22 residues. The CDR3 nucleotides are TGTGCCAGCAGTTTATATCCCCTAGCGGGAGTGACGCTACAACGCCCCTACAATGAGCAGTTCTTC. This gives the protein CASSLYPLAGVTLQRPYNEQFF.

This clone was picked up one time. This chain connects TRBV29-1 to TRBJ2-2, with TRBD1 identical over 11 bases. The CDR3 has 14 residues. In germline, CDR1 is SQVTM, CDR2 ANQGSEA. Germline trimming cut 4 bases from V and 6 bases from J; bases unmatched to any gene: 4. In DNA form, the CDR3 reads TGCAGCGTTGCCGGGACAGGGGGTCCCGGGGAGCTGTTTTTT. It translates to CSVAGTGGPGELFF.

The genes are TRBV4-1 and TRBJ1-2; D possibly corresponds to TRBD1 (5 bases). The CDR3 is made up of 15 amino acids. The V end lost 1 base, the J end lost 4 bases, and 13 bases lay between the germline ends. Germline V gives CDR1 MGHRA, CDR2 YSYEKL. Here the CDR3 DNA reads TGCGCCAGCAGCCAAGTGGGAACAGGAATCTATGGCTACACCTTC. Amino acids: CASSQVGTGIYGYTF.

There are a few counts of this clone. The J gene is TRBJ1-1, the V gene TRBV7-9, with a tentative D call TRBD1 (6 bases). The CDR3 loop spans 13 amino acids. The germline CDR1 and CDR2 sequences are SEHNR and FQNEAQ (reference sequence). Trimming shortened V by 4 bases and J by 4 bases, and 10 bases separated the two germline ends. The DNA for the CDR3 is TGTGCCAGCAGCTCCCGGACAGCCACTGAAGCTTTCTTT. This sequence encodes CASSSRTATEAFF.

The chain couples TRBV27 to TRBJ2-5; perhaps TRBD1 as D (6 bases). The V end was cut by 4 bases, the J end by 5 bases, with 17 bases between. CDR1 MNHEY and CDR2 SMNVEV come from the germline V gene (reference sequence). The CDR3 is made up of 15 amino acids. CDR3 bases: TGTGCCAGCAGTTCAAGAGGCAGGGGTGAGGAGACCCAGTACTTC. Amino acids: CASSSRGRGEETQYF.

CDR3 nucleotides: TGTGCCAGCAGTTGGGGCTCTGGGGCCAACGTCCTGACTTTC. As protein: CASSWGSGANVLTF. The chain has TRBV7-9 and TRBJ2-6; D is undetermined. The length of the CDR3 is 14 residues. Germline V gives CDR1 SEHNR, CDR2 FQNEAQ (reference sequence). Trimming left V 6 bases short and J 0 bases short, with 6 bases between.

The chain links TRBV7-9 to TRBJ2-1; D gene ambiguous. This CDR3 spans 16 amino acids. The ends were cut back, 1 base at V and 0 bases at J, with 10 bases in the middle. Looked up from germline, CDR1 is SEHNR and CDR2 is FQNEAQ (reference sequence). The CDR3 protein is CASSLDPTGSYNEQFF. CDR3 nucleotides: TGTGCCAGCAGCTTAGATCCAACTGGCTCCTACAATGAGCAGTTCTTC.

The DNA for the CDR3 is TGTGCCAGCAGGTGGGGGCCTTTGAACACTGAAGCTTTCTTT. Translating it yields CASRWGPLNTEAFF. V and J are TRBV6-1 and TRBJ1-1, with D maybe TRBD1 (6 bases). The CDR3 extends over 14 amino acids. Germline assignment: CDR1 MNHNS and CDR2 SASEGT. V shed 6 bases and J shed 0 bases, with 11 bases lying between them.

Notes on this clone: One end of the junction is discordant with germline, which a read error may explain. The chain has TRBV6-5 and TRBJ1-5, with TRBD1 matching 8 bases. This CDR3 has 14 amino acids. Germline assignment: CDR1 MNHEY and CDR2 SVGAGI. The CDR3 DNA sequence: TGTGCCAGCAGCCACCAGGGGGCTGATCAACCCCAGCATTTT. Protein product: CASSHQGADQPQHF.